These 22 T cell receptor beta chains were all obtained from the same sample, sequenced in a study of technical replicates of blood from a few donors (dated by TCRdb to the late 2010s). Library preparation used the immunoSEQ multiplex PCR assay. TCRdb obtained this table from immuneACCESS and retained in-frame rearrangements with V and J assigned. These tables miss some clones; where compared with another copy, unresolved V genes account for less than half of the shortfall, and the remainder is unexplained. This sample is represented by more than 90,000 clones; less than 96% of them were singletons. 0.36% of the sample goes to the ten largest clones. The specimen was T cells isolated from PBMCs. The source is a human donor in good health.

Only one count was recorded for this clone. The chain has TRBV19 and TRBJ1-2, with no clear D. There are 12 residues in the CDR3. V was clipped by 5 bases and J by 7 bases, with 11 bases between them. Per the germline V gene, CDR1 is LNHDA and CDR2 is SQIVND (reference sequence). CDR3 bases: TGTGCCAGTAGTTACGGGTTAAGTGGCTACACCTTC. Protein product: CASSYGLSGYTF.

This CDR3 is CASSMTPYTEAFF. In DNA form, the CDR3 reads TGTGCCAGCAGCATGACTCCCTACACTGAAGCTTTCTTT. This chain uses TRBV9 with TRBJ1-1, with D unclear. V lost 4 bases, J lost 3 bases, and 10 bases lay in between. CDR1 is SGDLS and CDR2 is YYNGEE in the germline V gene. This CDR3 spans 13 amino acids.

The chain joins TRBV7-7 to TRBJ2-2, with a possible D match to TRBD2 (5 bases). This CDR3 contains 14 residues. V lost 3 bases, J lost 7 bases, and 12 bases lay in between. Germline V CDR1 and CDR2: SSHAT, FNYEAQ (reference sequence). The CDR3 DNA follows: TGTGCCAGCAGCTTTAGGGAGAGGGTCGGGGAGCTGTTTTTT. Residues: CASSFRERVGELFF.

The genes are TRBV7-9 and TRBJ2-2; 7 nucleotides match TRBD1. Trimming cost V 2 bases and J 3 bases; bases outside gene matches: 3. CDR3 size: 15 residues. Germline assignment: CDR1 SEHNR and CDR2 FQNEAQ (reference sequence). The CDR3 here is CASSLTGAHTGELFF. DNA of the CDR3: TGTGCCAGCAGCTTAACAGGGGCTCACACCGGGGAGCTGTTTTTT.

This chain uses TRBV5-8 with TRBJ2-7; 8 bases align to TRBD2. The CDR3 covers 13 residues. CDR1 is SGHTS and CDR2 is YDEGEE in the germline V gene. Trimming at V came to 7 bases and at J to 6 bases, leaving 9 bases not matched to a gene. CDR3: CASSREGNREQYF. CDR3 DNA sequence: TGTGCCAGCTCACGGGAGGGCAATCGCGAGCAGTACTTC.

The V and J genes are TRBV18 and TRBJ2-7; D may be TRBD2 (5 bases). Germline V gene sequence: CDR1 KGHSH, CDR2 LQKENI. CDR3 length: 15 residues. V lost 2 bases and J 2 bases, leaving 13 bases between the germline ends. CDR3 region: CASSPGLETPYEQYF. The CDR3 DNA is TGTGCCAGCTCACCAGGACTGGAGACCCCCTACGAGCAGTACTTC. The full variable domain, with the rest looked up from reference TRBV18 and TRBJ2-7, is NAGVMQNPRHLVRRRGQEARLRCSPMKGHSHVYWYRQLPEEGLKFMVYLQKENIIDESGMPKERFSAEFPKEGPSILRIQQVVRGDSAAYFCASSPGLETPYEQYFGPGTRLTVT.

The CDR3 region has the DNA TGTGCCAGCAGCTTCACGGGATGGAACACCGGGGAGCTGTTTTTT. This translates into CASSFTGWNTGELFF. This chain links TRBV7-9 with TRBJ2-2; tentatively, D is TRBD2 (5 bases). The CDR3 is 15 amino acids. The V gene lost 3 bases and the J gene lost 1 base, with 9 bases spanning the gap. CDR1 and CDR2 from the germline V gene are SEHNR and FQNEAQ (reference sequence).

The rearrangement uses TRBV7-2 and TRBJ1-2; TRBD1 aligns across 7 bases. Germline lookup yields CDR1 SGHTA and CDR2 FQGNSA. V shed 4 bases and J 5 bases; nucleotides not matched to a gene: 16. The CDR3 is 17 amino acids. The CDR3 here is CASSSIGTVAVVYGYTF. CDR3 nucleotides: TGTGCCAGCAGCTCCATAGGGACAGTGGCGGTCGTATATGGCTACACCTTC. Supplemented by reference TRBV7-2 and TRBJ1-2, the full variable domain reads GAGVSQSPSNKVTEKGKDVELRCDPISGHTALYWYRQSLGQGLEFLIYFQGNSAPDKSGLPSDRFSAERTGGSVSTLTIQRTQQEDSAVYLCASSSIGTVAVVYGYTFGSGTRLTVV.

This clone occurred once. The chain uses TRBV7-8 and TRBJ2-3; no clear D. CDR1 SGHVS and CDR2 FQNEAQ come from the germline V gene. CDR3 length: 11 amino acids. Trimming shortened V by 5 bases and J by 10 bases, and 10 bases separated the two germline ends. Written as DNA, the CDR3 is TGTGCCAGCAGCCTAGGTACTGCGCAGTATTTT. This encodes CASSLGTAQYF.

The J gene is TRBJ2-2, the V gene TRBV5-6; D not certain. Germline assignment: CDR1 SGHDT and CDR2 YYEEEE. V gave up 4 bases and J gave up 6 bases, with 10 bases separating them. The CDR3 consists of 13 residues. CDR3 residues: CASSRAAAGELFF. The CDR3 nucleotides read TGTGCCAGCAGCCGCGCGGCGGCCGGGGAGCTGTTTTTT.

The V gene is TRBV15, the J gene TRBJ2-1, with D possibly TRBD2 on 6 matching bases. The V gene lost 3 bases and the J gene lost 6 bases, with 15 bases spanning the gap. The length of the CDR3 is 15 residues. CDR1 is LNHNV and CDR2 is YYDKDF in the germline V gene (reference sequence). The CDR3 sequence is CATSSPRTTSNEQFF. The CDR3 DNA reads TGTGCCACCAGCAGTCCAAGGACTACTAGCAATGAGCAGTTCTTC.

V is TRBV7-9 and J is TRBJ2-5, with 7 bases identical to TRBD1. V dropped 6 bases and J dropped 2; count of bases not matched to a gene: 6. Germline V gives CDR1 SEHNR, CDR2 FQNEAQ (reference sequence). CDR3 size: 14 residues. CDR3 sequence reads: CASSKTGNQETQYF. The CDR3, as DNA: TGTGCCAGCAGTAAGACAGGGAATCAAGAGACCCAGTACTTC.

The chain is built from TRBV27 and TRBJ2-5; 7 bases fit TRBD1. This CDR3 contains 14 residues. CDR1 and CDR2 (germline): MNHEY, SMNVEV (reference sequence). V was pared by 3 bases and J by 5 bases, with 6 bases of the junction left unmatched. The CDR3 sequence is CASSFFTGDETQYF. The CDR3 nucleotides read TGTGCCAGCAGTTTCTTCACAGGGGACGAGACCCAGTACTTC.

CDR3 nucleotide sequence: TGTGCCAGCAGCTTAGCGTCAGGGGACGGGATGAACACTGAAGCTTTCTTT. Residues: CASSLASGDGMNTEAFF. The chain couples TRBV11-1 to TRBJ1-1, with D possibly TRBD1 on 6 matching bases. The germline gives CDR1 SGHAT, CDR2 FQDESV (reference sequence). The CDR3 consists of 17 residues. V shed 0 bases and J shed 0 bases, with 14 bases lying between them.

This rearrangement joins TRBV18 to TRBJ1-2, with 9 bases aligning to TRBD1. Germline CDR1 is KGHSH and CDR2 is LQKENI. Losses at the gene ends were 2 bases for V and 8 bases for J; bases not matched to a gene: 6. This CDR3 has 14 amino acids. DNA of the CDR3: TGTGCCAGCTCACCAGCGACAGGGGGAAAAGGCTACACCTTC. Translated, it gives CASSPATGGKGYTF. Supplemented by reference TRBV18 and TRBJ1-2, the full variable domain reads NAGVMQNPRHLVRRRGQEARLRCSPMKGHSHVYWYRQLPEEGLKFMVYLQKENIIDESGMPKERFSAEFPKEGPSILRIQQVVRGDSAAYFCASSPATGGKGYTFGSGTRLTVV.

J is TRBJ1-3 and V is TRBV6-6, with TRBD1 as a possible D gene (6 bases). This CDR3 spans 14 amino acids. Germline CDR1 MNHNY, CDR2 SVGAGI (reference sequence). Deletions cut 6 bases from V and 11 bases from J, with 20 bases between. The CDR3 coding sequence is TGTGCCAGCAGCCAGAGGACAGACGGGGCGTCCATATATTTT. Translated, it gives CASSQRTDGASIYF.

The gene calls are TRBV4-1 and TRBJ1-5; no clear D. Looked up from germline, CDR1 is MGHRA and CDR2 is YSYEKL. The V end was cut by 0 bases, the J end by 0 bases, with 6 bases between. The CDR3 extends over 15 amino acids. CDR3 protein: CASSQDLNSNQPQHF. The DNA for the CDR3 is TGCGCCAGCAGCCAAGATCTTAATAGCAATCAGCCCCAGCATTTT.

V gene TRBV14 combines with J gene TRBJ1-1; a possible D gene is TRBD1 (6 bases). V gave up 5 bases and J gave up 3 bases, with 10 bases separating them. Per germline, CDR1 SGHDN and CDR2 FVKESK. There are 13 residues in the CDR3. The CDR3 region is CASSWNRDTEAFF. The CDR3 coding sequence is TGTGCCAGCAGCTGGAACAGGGACACTGAAGCTTTCTTT.

The J gene is TRBJ2-1, the V gene TRBV5-6; tentative D call: TRBD1 (6 bases). The CDR3 consists of 15 residues. Germline lookup yields CDR1 SGHDT and CDR2 YYEEEE. V lost 1 base and J 6 bases, leaving 14 bases between the germline ends. CDR3 sequence (DNA): TGTGCCAGCAGCTTGATCTGGGGGCTGTTCAATGAGCAGTTCTTC. It specifies CASSLIWGLFNEQFF.

The rearrangement links TRBV25-1 to TRBJ2-5, with D perhaps TRBD2 (5 bases). V was pared by 2 bases and J by 4 bases, with 20 bases between. Looked up from germline, CDR1 is MGHDK and CDR2 is SYGVNS. This CDR3 has 17 residues. DNA of the CDR3: TGTGCCAGCAGTGAAAAAAAGGCGCTGGGAGTGGTAGAGACCCAGTACTTC. Translation: CASSEKKALGVVETQYF.

The chain employs TRBV7-6 and TRBJ2-4; D perhaps matches TRBD1 (6 bases). V gave up 1 base and J gave up 6 bases, with 10 bases separating them. Germline V gene lookup returns CDR1 SGHVS and CDR2 FNYEAQ. CDR3 length: 14 amino acids. DNA for the CDR3: TGTGCCAGCAGCTTAGGCGGACAGCTAAACATTCAGTACTTC. Residues: CASSLGGQLNIQYF.

The rearrangement joins TRBV19 to TRBJ1-1; D not certain. Trimming stripped 6 bases from V and 0 bases from J, with 8 bases between. CDR1 and CDR2 (germline): LNHDA, SQIVND (reference sequence). The CDR3 loop spans 13 amino acids. This CDR3 reads CASSVFLNTEAFF. CDR3 coding DNA: TGTGCCAGTAGCGTGTTTCTGAACACTGAAGCTTTCTTT.